This paragraph reports one TCR beta chain. This clone was seen only once. There is no known antigen for this receptor. The sample holds no much larger clone one base away, and base qualities are not on file. This specimen comes from a study of cytomegalovirus exposure and HLA in healthy donors (dated by TCRdb to about 2017). For context, the study as a whole: An earlier analysis of approximately 600 of the donors reported 250 to 300 Gb of sequence data and 100 million to 130 million unique TCR beta sequences from 150 million to 200 million T cells. To study patterns of TCR occurrence, a later analysis re-analyzed previously published TCR beta repertoires from 650 to 750 donors and added high-resolution HLA genotyping. A separate validation cohort of some 130 different subjects was used in addition to the 666-subject first cohort. Both class I and class II loci were covered by HLA typing, at four-digit resolution. To decide whether each TCR beta V gene segment behaved as functional or pseudogenic, an earlier analysis of fewer than 750 of the donors relied on high-throughput TCR beta sequencing. To predict cytomegalovirus infection status, the study brought together high-throughput TCR immunosequencing, statistical association of individual TCRs with disease status, and machine learning. The genetic ancestry cluster associated with self-reported Caucasian donors included 81% of the 398 genotyped donors. Among a few hundred genotyped donors of the cohort, an average of approximately 230,000 unique TCR beta nucleotide sequences were sequenced per donor, roughly 18% of them non-productive. Alongside the repertoire data, information on donor age, sex, ethnicity and CMV serostatus was compiled. The study used immunosequencing to profile the T cell repertoires of 670 or so subjects and linked those repertoires to cytomegalovirus serostatus. Rather than using new phenotypic data, the later analysis identified candidate immune exposures from TCR beta sequences and from how often those sequences occurred across donors. All discovery cohort repertoires had been generated using a single sequencing platform. The study aimed to test whether cataloging public T cell receptors could reveal signatures of past pathogen exposure. A later genetic analysis took genome-wide SNP genotypes for about 55% of the roughly 670 donors and used that subset as a discovery cohort. Typing coverage differed by locus: A, B, C, DRB1 and DQB1 were typed in roughly 620-640 donors, DQA1 in about 510, DPA1 in approximately 610, and DPB1 in roughly 470. Roughly 320 gigabases of sequencing data and tens of millions of unique TCR sequences made up an early release that covered about 640 HLA-typed donors. A handful of DR-DQ haplotypes were handled as single units for association and clustering because linkage in the cohort was strong. Summary of the overall study and its limitations: A cluster of highly shared sequence variants was judged likely to be a technical artifact of the sequencing pipeline. Because HLA typing was missing for some donors at each locus, association tests included only the typed subset. Broadly in line with IMGT annotations, most TCR beta V segments showed up in productive rearrangements about 87% or about 30% of the time in an earlier analysis of 587 of the donors. Only TCR beta chains were sequenced in this cohort, and the absence of alpha or paired-chain data limited detectable features. A further reported finding was that TCR beta sequences accurately predicted the HLA-A and HLA-B alleles for most subjects in the first cohort. According to a later genetic analysis, donors in an Asian-associated ancestry cluster had fewer N-insertions in productive TCRs than the approximately 690-donor mean. Linkage disequilibrium might explain the correlated functional status among segregating V segments, but an unknown experimental factor could not be ruled out. Most TCR sequences were observed very rarely across donors, whereas some public TCRs were present in many individuals. A later analysis associated about 17,000 TCR beta sequences with specific HLA alleles at a false discovery rate of 0.05. The study gave a list of about 170 TCR beta chains associated with cytomegalovirus. In vitro tests confirmed that a few of the cytomegalovirus-associated TCR beta chains recognize cytomegalovirus antigens. Immune exposure information for the cohort was limited to CMV serostatus. A later analysis found that HLA-associated TCR beta chains were more clonally expanded and had lower generation probabilities than equally common non-associated chains. According to a later analysis, most CMV-associated TCR beta chains appeared to be HLA-restricted, and the HLA associations seemed to be driven largely by CMV exposure. When HLA alleles, especially DR and DQ, strongly co-occurred, TCR associations were difficult to assign to individual alleles. A later analysis found that TCR association rates varied across HLA loci, with DRB1 alleles showing the most associated TCRs and HLA-C alleles the fewest. The 87-base-pair reads could not distinguish some IMGT-functional V segments, including TRBV6-2 and TRBV6-3, so those segments were excluded. Cytomegalovirus status was reported to be diagnosed by the classifier with high specificity and sensitivity in both the original and validation cohorts. According to a later analysis, parvovirus B19, influenza, CMV and Epstein-Barr virus appeared linked to several top co-occurrence clusters. V-gene and J-gene trimming of TCR beta chains was associated with a missense DCLRE1C variant in a later genetic analysis, and the association was replicated in an independent cohort. Roughly uniform sequencing depth across donors was assumed in presence/absence analyses, although this assumption may not hold. According to the authors, the approach could potentially be generalized to other disease states and immunological phenotypes. Because counts were too low, approximately 18 rarely observed V segments, including chromosome 9 orphons, were excluded from the earlier analysis of several hundred of the donors.

The method was the immunoSEQ multiplex PCR assay. For the multiplex PCR, a mixture combining 60 forward primers for TCR Vbeta segments and 13 reverse primers for TCR Jbeta segments was used. The CDR3 region of rearranged TCR beta genes was amplified from genomic DNA with a multiplex PCR assay. The Illumina HiSeq System was used to sequence the amplified TCR beta libraries as 87-base-pair reads. The study's own analysis went as follows. A later analysis counted 65 million to 90 million unique TCR beta chains across the 640 or so repertoires, and roughly 11 million of these chains were shared by at least two donors. To remove PCR and sequencing errors, raw reads were error-corrected and collapsed into unique sequences using a nearest-neighbor algorithm that merged closely related sequences. Alignment of CDR3 sequences to IMGT reference sequences was used to assign V, D and J gene segments. For a sequence to be retained, a match of at least six nucleotides to both a V gene segment and a J gene segment was required. A rearrangement was called productive if the CDR3 had no stop codons and remained in frame with V and J, and every other rearrangement was called non-productive. Following IMGT convention, CDR3 was defined as the stretch from the second conserved V-encoded cysteine up to the conserved J-encoded phenylalanine. The earlier analysis of about 610 of the donors excluded sequences that lacked an unambiguous match to a single V gene segment. An earlier analysis of almost 600 of the donors classified V segments as functional when productive rearrangements were above 56.7% and as segregating when the standard deviation between donors was above 5%. A statistical classification framework was developed to diagnose cytomegalovirus status using the catalog of TCR beta chain sequences. A later analysis assigned V and J genes by comparing TCR nucleotide sequences with IMGT/GENE-DB human TR gene sequences. The TCRdist pipeline was used in a later analysis to assign CDR3 sequences and most-parsimonious VDJ recombination scenarios. In a later analysis, each TCR beta chain was defined by its CDR3 amino acid sequence together with its V-gene family, and reads lacking a unique V-gene family were excluded. In a later analysis, 450 to 600 highly shared, low-generation-probability nucleotide sequences were removed to address suspected cross-contamination and a sequencing artifact. In a later analysis, a clonal expansion index for each public chain was calculated from normalized within-repertoire ranks of inferred template counts. In a later analysis, generation probabilities were computed with a VDJ recombination model fitted to out-of-frame rearrangements, and the resulting probabilities were checked against IGoR. Hypergeometric tests were used in a later analysis to score TCR-TCR, TCR-HLA and TCR-CMV co-occurrence, with a repertoire-size bias correction applied to the TCR pairs. False discovery rates were estimated in a later analysis by permuting HLA or CMV assignments 20 times. In a later analysis, co-occurring TCRs were grouped using DBSCAN, and TCRdist sequence similarity was added for clustering within HLA-allele-positive subsets. Repertoires with fewer than 30,000 or more than 120,000 public chains, plus five repertoires with anomalous nucleotide sharing, were excluded from co-occurrence clustering. TCRdb provides this immuneACCESS table in a form limited to in-frame rearrangements. Some clones are lacking; in checked studies, under half of them reflect an unresolved V gene, and why the rest are absent is not known. Clone size and the V and J calls come from that table; the DNA yielded D and trimming. This sample lists more than 110,000 clones; 70% to 80% were detected once. Of the sample, around 5% is held by the ten largest clones.

Reading from cysteine to phenylalanine, the CDR3 counts 17 amino acids. The CDR3 DNA has 51 bases and is translated from base 1. The germline V gene sets CDR1 to LGHNA and CDR2 to YNFKEQ. V and J are truncated by 4 bases and 1 base respectively, leaving an intervening sequence of 19 bases. The cohort comprised approximately 700 healthy bone marrow donors. At the time of sampling, all cohort members were nominally healthy, though unrecorded immune exposures were likely present. The donor tested CMV seronegative, placing the donor among the 350 to 400 seronegative members of the cohort. A peripheral blood sample was provided by each donor, and peripheral blood mononuclear cells were used for TCR beta sequencing. The Qiagen DNeasy Blood Extraction Kit was used to extract genomic DNA from the blood cell samples.

Sequences were obtained from PBMCs. Rearrangement joined TRBV4-2 to TRBJ1-1; the D gene lacks a confident call. The clonotype originates from a male donor in good health and CMV-seronegative. The DNA is TGTGCCAGCAGCCCCAGAGGGCGGGGTCTTCAGAACACTGAAGCTTTCTTT. It encodes CASSPRGRGLQNTEAFF.